This entry lists 11 T cell receptor beta chains sequenced from one sample in a study of T cell changes during pregnancy in multiple sclerosis. The protocol was immunoSEQ multiplex PCR, while the TCRdb copy is restricted to in-frame clones and leaves out a portion. The table includes about 70,000 clones, about 94% detected once. The specimen comprised peripheral blood, sampled in the third trimester of pregnancy. The receptors shown here come from a female donor with multiple sclerosis, enrolled in a pregnancy study.

This clone was recorded only once. V and J are TRBV5-4 and TRBJ1-1, with D possibly matching TRBD1 (5 bases). V was clipped by 5 bases and J by 3 bases, with 11 bases between them. The CDR3 covers 13 residues. Germline CDR1 is SGHNT and CDR2 is YYREEE (reference sequence). The CDR3 protein is CASSSDSYTEAFF. The CDR3 DNA sequence: TGTGCCAGCAGTTCTGACAGTTACACTGAAGCTTTCTTT.

This clone was observed once. This chain joins TRBV10-3 and TRBJ1-2; 7 nucleotides match TRBD1. The CDR3 is 13 amino acids. In germline, CDR1 is ENHRY, CDR2 SYGVKD. V was pared by 4 bases and J by 4 bases, with 3 bases of the junction left unmatched. Here the CDR3 reads CAISVDRLYGYTF. Written as DNA, the CDR3 is TGTGCCATCAGTGTGGACAGGCTCTATGGCTACACCTTC.

V is TRBV7-3 and J is TRBJ1-2, with D possibly being TRBD1 (6 bases). CDR3 length: 15 amino acids. Germline values: CDR1 SGHTA, CDR2 FQGTGA. V was pared by 4 bases and J by 3 bases, with 15 bases between. CDR3 sequence (DNA): TGTGCCAGCAGCTGGGGTGGGGGCGAGGACTATGGCTACACCTTC. Amino acid sequence: CASSWGGGEDYGYTF.

The V call is TRBV15, the J call TRBJ2-5; the match to TRBD1 covers 8 bases. Germline V gene lookup returns CDR1 LNHNV and CDR2 YYDKDF (reference sequence). V trimming: 1 base; J trimming: 5 bases; junction bases outside the gene matches: 6. The CDR3 loop spans 15 amino acids. The CDR3 loop reads CATSRATGGGETQYF. DNA of the CDR3: TGTGCCACCAGCAGAGCAACAGGGGGTGGCGAGACCCAGTACTTC. Looking up the rest from reference TRBV15 and TRBJ2-5 gives the full variable domain: DAMVIQNPRYQVTQFGKPVTLSCSQTLNHNVMYWYQQKSSQAPKLLFHYYDKDFNNEADTPDNFQSRRPNTSFCFLDIRSPGLGDTAMYLCATSRATGGGETQYFGPGTRLLVL.

The chain joins TRBV6-6 to TRBJ1-2, with D perhaps matching TRBD1 (6 bases). CDR3 size: 14 residues. CDR1 MNHNY and CDR2 SVGAGI come from the germline V gene (reference sequence). With 3 bases removed from V and 7 bases from J, the gap between germline ends came to 15 bases. The CDR3 protein is CASSYGGWDSGYTF. The CDR3 bases are TGTGCCAGCAGTTATGGGGGCTGGGATTCTGGCTACACCTTC.

CDR3 loop: CASSVNKQGADPDGYTF. DNA for the CDR3: TGTGCCAGCAGCGTAAATAAACAGGGGGCGGACCCTGATGGCTACACCTTC. The J gene is TRBJ1-2, the V gene TRBV9; 9 bases match TRBD1. This CDR3 contains 17 residues. V was pared by 1 base and J by 6 bases, with 13 bases of the junction left unmatched. The germline V gene has CDR1 SGDLS and CDR2 YYNGEE.

This rearrangement joins TRBV7-2 to TRBJ2-7; 8 bases align to TRBD2. Germline values: CDR1 SGHTA, CDR2 FQGNSA. J gave up 13 bases and V 5 bases, and 13 bases lay outside the gene matches. The CDR3 runs to 13 residues. CDR3: CASSPAPSGRNYF. The CDR3 nucleotides read TGTGCCAGCAGCCCCGCCCCTAGCGGGCGTAACTACTTC. Together with reference TRBV7-2 and TRBJ2-7, the CDR3 gives the full variable domain: GAGVSQSPSNKVTEKGKDVELRCDPISGHTALYWYRQSLGQGLEFLIYFQGNSAPDKSGLPSDRFSAERTGGSVSTLTIQRTQQEDSAVYLCASSPAPSGRNYFGPGTRLTVT.

The chain couples TRBV5-8 to TRBJ2-3; 13 bases are a match to TRBD2. This CDR3 comprises 18 residues. The ends lost 4 bases at V and 0 bases at J; junction bases unmatched: 8. Germline V CDR1 and CDR2: SGHTS, YDEGEE. CDR3 sequence reads: CASSRSGLAGVSTDTQYF. CDR3 DNA: TGTGCCAGCAGCCGCAGTGGACTAGCGGGGGTTAGCACAGATACGCAGTATTTT.

The chain employs TRBV9 and TRBJ2-5; 8 nucleotides agree with TRBD1. The CDR3 runs to 13 residues. V trimming: 4 bases; J trimming: 4 bases; junction bases outside the gene matches: 3. Germline V gene data show CDR1 as SGDLS and CDR2 as YYNGEE. CDR3 loop: CASSNGQGETQYF. Here the CDR3 DNA reads TGTGCCAGCAGCAACGGACAGGGAGAGACCCAGTACTTC.

The chain carries TRBV7-9 and TRBJ1-2, with D unresolved. The V end was cut by 1 base, the J end by 2 bases, with 11 bases between. The CDR3 loop spans 15 amino acids. Per germline, CDR1 SEHNR and CDR2 FQNEAQ (reference sequence). The CDR3 sequence: CASSLGLGQNYGYTF. The CDR3 DNA follows: TGTGCCAGCAGCTTAGGCCTTGGCCAAAACTATGGCTACACCTTC. Variable domain in full (rest from reference TRBV7-9 and TRBJ1-2): DTGVSQNPRHKITKRGQNVTFRCDPISEHNRLYWYRQTLGQGPEFLTYFQNEAQLEKSRLLSDRFSAERPKGSFSTLEIQRTEQGDSAMYLCASSLGLGQNYGYTFGSGTRLTVV.

The J gene is TRBJ2-3, the V gene TRBV14; 7 nucleotides align to TRBD1. Trimming removed 3 bases from V and 0 bases from J; junction bases left unmatched: 15. Per germline, CDR1 SGHDN and CDR2 FVKESK. There are 19 residues in the CDR3. The CDR3 protein is CASSHQRGTDIPSTDTQYF. The CDR3, as DNA: TGTGCCAGCAGCCACCAGAGGGGGACAGACATTCCAAGCACAGATACGCAGTATTTT.